These 28 T cell receptor beta chains were sequenced from one sample in a study of OX40 agonist ivuxolimab in advanced cancers. The method was immunoSEQ multiplex PCR; TCRdb's version includes in-frame clones alone and lacks a portion of them. Found here are around 92,000 clones, 85% to 95% of them singletons; the top ten hold around 0.28%. This material consisted of CD4+ or CD8+ T cells sorted from blood, taken in a trial of the OX40 agonist ivuxolimab. The receptors here all came from an adult with an advanced solid tumor such as melanoma, head and neck, liver or kidney cancer.

The chain uses TRBV4-1 and TRBJ2-3, with 7 bases aligning to TRBD2. The ends lost 1 base at V and 0 bases at J; junction bases unmatched: 4. Per the germline V gene, CDR1 is MGHRA and CDR2 is YSYEKL. There are 16 residues in the CDR3. CDR3 nucleotide sequence: TGCGCCAGCAGCCAAGGGGCGGGACTAAGCACAGATACGCAGTATTTT. Translating gives CASSQGAGLSTDTQYF.

This clone occurred once. The chain combines TRBV30 with TRBJ1-3, with 7 bases lining up with TRBD1. Germline CDR1 GTSNPN, CDR2 SVGIG (reference sequence). With 3 bases clipped from V and 0 bases from J, the junction kept 11 bases outside the gene matches. This CDR3 is 17 amino acids long. CDR3 sequence (DNA): TGTGCCTGGAGACACAGAGGGGGCCCACTCTCTGGAAACACCATATATTTT. It encodes CAWRHRGGPLSGNTIYF.

This sequence joins TRBV5-5 and TRBJ2-3, with D unresolved. Germline V gene sequence: CDR1 SGHKS, CDR2 YYEKEE (reference sequence). V was pared by 3 bases and J by 0 bases, with 8 bases between. The CDR3 loop spans 14 amino acids. The CDR3 loop is CASSWTPSTDTQYF. Here the CDR3 DNA reads TGTGCCAGCAGCTGGACCCCTAGCACAGATACGCAGTATTTT. The entire variable domain, with the rest obtained from reference TRBV5-5 and TRBJ2-3, is as follows: DAGVTQSPTHLIKTRGQQVTLRCSPISGHKSVSWYQQVLGQGPQFIFQYYEKEERGRGNFPDRFSARQFPNYSSELNVNALLLGDSALYLCASSWTPSTDTQYFGPGTRLTVL.

V and J are TRBV28 and TRBJ2-1; 7 bases align to TRBD1. In germline, CDR1 is MDHEN, CDR2 SYDVKM. The CDR3 runs 13 residues. V gave up 3 bases and J gave up 10 bases; unmatched junction bases: 6. CDR3 in amino acids: CASSLRQGREQFF. The DNA for the CDR3 is TGTGCCAGCAGTTTGCGACAGGGAAGAGAGCAGTTCTTC.

The table lists this clone with a count of one. One junction end disagrees with the germline gene, perhaps due to a read error. V usage is TRBV6-1 and J usage is TRBJ1-2; D uncertain. This CDR3 is 16 amino acids long. Germline lookup yields CDR1 MNHNS and CDR2 SASEGT. The CDR3 region has the DNA TGTGCCATCAGTGAGCTTCTGGACGGATCTCTTTATGGCTACACCTTC. It codes for CAISELLDGSLYGYTF.

V usage is TRBV18 and J usage is TRBJ2-7; the D gene is possibly TRBD1 (5 bases). CDR1 KGHSH and CDR2 LQKENI come from the germline V gene. V lost 5 bases and J lost 6, with 20 bases in between. The CDR3 contains 15 residues. The CDR3 is CASSSIPAQGLEQYF. In DNA, the CDR3 is TGTGCCAGCTCATCCATACCGGCTCAGGGTCTCGAGCAGTACTTC.

The rearrangement links TRBV30 to TRBJ2-3, with a tentative D call TRBD1 (5 bases). The CDR3 length is 13 residues. CDR1 is GTSNPN and CDR2 is SVGIG in the germline V gene (reference sequence). V lost 0 bases and J 1 base, leaving 5 bases between the germline ends. CDR3 sequence (DNA): TGTGCCTGGAGTGTACAGGGCACAGATACGCAGTATTTT. Protein product: CAWSVQGTDTQYF.

The genes are TRBV7-2 and TRBJ1-6; D not certain. The V gene lost 5 bases and the J gene lost 2 bases, with 13 bases spanning the gap. This CDR3 region has 16 residues. Germline loops: CDR1 SGHTA, CDR2 FQGNSA. The CDR3 region is CASSRTGGTYNSPLHF. In DNA, the CDR3 is TGTGCCAGCAGCCGCACGGGAGGCACCTATAATTCACCCCTCCACTTT.

This chain links TRBV28 with TRBJ1-2; D gene uncertain. The germline V gene has CDR1 MDHEN and CDR2 SYDVKM. This CDR3 is 13 amino acids long. Trimming cost V 3 bases and J 4 bases, with 9 bases left between them. The CDR3 is CASSLGVAYGYTF. The CDR3 DNA is TGTGCCAGCAGTTTGGGAGTAGCCTATGGCTACACCTTC.

The chain links TRBV4-3 to TRBJ1-2; TRBD1 agrees at 9 bases. The germline CDR1 and CDR2 sequences are LGHNA and YSLEER. This CDR3 contains 15 residues. J lost 11 bases, V lost 1 base, and 11 bases had no gene match. CDR3 in amino acids: CASSQGWDREVGYTF. The CDR3 coding sequence is TGCGCCAGCAGCCAAGGCTGGGACAGGGAAGTTGGATACACCTTC.

The chain joins TRBV7-3 to TRBJ2-2, with D hard to call. The V gene lost 1 base and the J gene lost 2 bases, with 8 bases spanning the gap. From germline, CDR1 is SGHTA and CDR2 FQGTGA. CDR3 length equals 15 residues. CDR3 nucleotides: TGTGCCAGCAGCTTAATTAGAGGAAACACCGGGGAGCTGTTTTTT. It specifies CASSLIRGNTGELFF.

The chain links TRBV2 to TRBJ1-1, with D possibly TRBD1 on 6 matching bases. The CDR3 contains 12 residues. Trimming removed 5 bases at V and 8 bases at J, with 12 bases between. Per germline, CDR1 SNHLY and CDR2 FYNNEI. The DNA for the CDR3 is TGTGCCAGCAGTTCCTCCGGGACAGAAGCTTTCTTT. Its protein is CASSSSGTEAFF.

The chain combines TRBV9 with TRBJ1-3, with 7 bases identical to TRBD1. The CDR3 covers 16 residues. The trim removed 4 bases at V and 0 bases at J, leaving 7 bases unmatched. From germline, CDR1 is SGDLS and CDR2 YYNGEE. The CDR3 protein is CASSRRGQASGNTIYF. The CDR3, as DNA: TGTGCCAGCAGCAGAAGAGGACAGGCCTCTGGAAACACCATATATTTT.

The chain joins TRBV7-8 to TRBJ1-5, with D perhaps TRBD1 (6 bases). Between the trimmed V and J ends, which lost 9 bases and 2 bases, there was a span of 11 bases. From germline, CDR1 is SGHVS and CDR2 FQNEAQ. The CDR3 contains 13 residues. The CDR3 sequence is CASRPGGNQPQHF. CDR3 nucleotide sequence: TGTGCCAGTAGGCCAGGGGGCAATCAGCCCCAGCATTTT.

The V call is TRBV19, the J call TRBJ2-1, with 10 bases aligning to TRBD2. Germline V lookup: CDR1 LNHDA, CDR2 SQIVND (reference sequence). CDR3 length equals 16 residues. With V trimmed by 3 bases and J by 5 bases, 7 bases remained unmatched. Here the CDR3 reads CASSILELAGNNEQFF. The DNA for the CDR3 is TGTGCCAGTAGTATTCTTGAACTAGCGGGGAACAATGAGCAGTTCTTC.

The gene calls are TRBV15 and TRBJ1-2, with TRBD1 identical over 7 bases. This CDR3 is 14 amino acids long. V lost 1 base, J lost 11 bases, and 10 bases stayed unmatched. Germline V gene lookup returns CDR1 LNHNV and CDR2 YYDKDF (reference sequence). The CDR3 DNA follows: TGTGCCACCAGCAGAGGGGGACAGACTACCGGGTACACCTTC. Residues: CATSRGGQTTGYTF.

J is TRBJ2-3 and V is TRBV5-1; D uncertain. The germline V and J ends were trimmed by 3 bases and 0 bases, with 8 bases remaining between them. Germline V gene data show CDR1 as SGHRS and CDR2 as YFSETQ. The CDR3 runs to 14 residues. CDR3 bases: TGCGCCAGCAGCTGGGCGGACAGCACAGATACGCAGTATTTT. Protein: CASSWADSTDTQYF.

CDR3 in DNA: TGTGCCAGCTCCTCGACAGGGGTGTCCACCGGGGAGCTGTTTTTT. Residues: CASSSTGVSTGELFF. The chain is built from TRBV18 and TRBJ2-2; 8 nucleotides match TRBD1. The V gene end was trimmed by 6 bases and the J gene end by 4 bases; junction bases not matched to a gene: 7. The CDR3 length is 15 residues. Germline loops: CDR1 KGHSH, CDR2 LQKENI.

The chain joins TRBV30 to TRBJ1-2; 11 bases fit TRBD1. Unmatched junction bases numbered 14, after V lost 7 bases and J lost 7 bases. This CDR3 comprises 15 residues. Per the germline V gene, CDR1 is GTSNPN and CDR2 is SVGIG (reference sequence). The CDR3 DNA follows: TGTGCCTACCCCGGGACAGGGGGTCCGAGGTCTGGCTACACCTTC. It specifies CAYPGTGGPRSGYTF.

The chain joins TRBV6-4 to TRBJ2-1, with 7 positions matching TRBD2. The CDR3 runs 13 residues. After removal of 8 bases from V and 6 bases from J, the junction contained 7 bases not matched to a gene. Germline CDR1 and CDR2: MRHNA and SNTAGT. The CDR3 DNA reads as TGTGCCAGCGGACTAGAGGCTGGCAATGAGCAGTTCTTC. Translation gives CASGLEAGNEQFF.

The gene calls are TRBV28 and TRBJ1-2; no clear D. The CDR3 has 14 residues. Per the germline V gene, CDR1 is MDHEN and CDR2 is SYDVKM. V gave up 4 bases and J gave up 2 bases, with 11 bases separating them. CDR3 DNA: TGTGCCAGCAGTTCTGTAAGCCTAAACTATGGCTACACCTTC. Translation: CASSSVSLNYGYTF.

The chain carries TRBV14 and TRBJ2-3; no firm D call. The CDR3 is 15 amino acids. Trimming took 0 bases from V and 6 from J, leaving 13 bases between them. CDR1 is SGHDN and CDR2 is FVKESK in the germline V gene. CDR3 residues: CASSQDLSSWDTQYF. DNA for the CDR3: TGTGCCAGCAGCCAAGATCTTTCGTCGTGGGATACGCAGTATTTT. Supplemented by reference TRBV14 and TRBJ2-3, the full variable domain reads EAGVTQFPSHSVIEKGQTVTLRCDPISGHDNLYWYRRVMGKEIKFLLHFVKESKQDESGMPNNRFLAERTGGTYSTLKVQPAELEDSGVYFCASSQDLSSWDTQYFGPGTRLTVL.

Remarks on this clone: Other DNA sequences in the sample encode the same CDR3. The V call is TRBV12-5, the J call TRBJ2-3; D is uncertain. Deletions cut 5 bases from V and 2 bases from J, with 2 bases between. Germline CDR1 and CDR2: LGHNT and FRNRAP. The CDR3 runs 11 residues. CDR3 sequence: CASGLTDTQYF. For the CDR3, the DNA is TGTGCTAGTGGTCTCACAGATACGCAGTATTTT.

The V gene is TRBV11-1, the J gene TRBJ2-3; 8 nucleotides match TRBD1. The CDR3 has 13 amino acids. J was trimmed by 5 bases and V by 5 bases; bases with no gene match: 3. Germline-derived CDR1 and CDR2 are SGHAT and FQDESV (reference sequence). The CDR3 region has the DNA TGTGCCAGCAGCCCGGACAGGGTAGATACGCAGTATTTT. This sequence encodes CASSPDRVDTQYF. Full variable domain (remainder filled in from reference TRBV11-1 and TRBJ2-3): EAEVAQSPRYKITEKSQAVAFWCDPISGHATLYWYRQILGQGPELLVQFQDESVVDDSQLPKDRFSAERLKGVDSTLKIQPAELGDSAMYLCASSPDRVDTQYFGPGTRLTVL.

The chain has TRBV2 and TRBJ2-3; 9 bases map to TRBD2. J lost 0 bases, V lost 6 bases, and 7 bases had no gene match. The CDR3 length is 16 residues. Germline V gene data show CDR1 as SNHLY and CDR2 as FYNNEI. The CDR3 loop is CASRARLAVSTDTQYF. CDR3 nucleotide sequence: TGTGCCAGCAGGGCCAGACTAGCGGTTAGCACAGATACGCAGTATTTT.

The chain recombines TRBV2 with TRBJ2-3; the match to TRBD2 covers 9 bases. CDR1 is SNHLY and CDR2 is FYNNEI in the germline V gene. J gave up 2 bases and V 4 bases, and 4 bases lay outside the gene matches. The CDR3 extends over 15 amino acids. CDR3 sequence: CASSVQRGDTDTQYF. CDR3 DNA: TGTGCCAGCAGTGTTCAGCGGGGGGACACAGATACGCAGTATTTT.

This chain links TRBV4-1 with TRBJ1-5, with a weak D call TRBD1 (5 bases). V lost 3 bases and J 3 bases, leaving 6 bases between the germline ends. This CDR3 is 13 amino acids long. Germline V CDR1 and CDR2: MGHRA, YSYEKL. CDR3 bases: TGCGCCAGCAGCCAGGGGCACAATCAGCCCCAGCATTTT. Translating gives CASSQGHNQPQHF.

The chain carries TRBV2 and TRBJ2-5; 9 positions agree with TRBD2. The CDR3 has 15 residues. The J segment lost 2 bases and the V segment lost 5 bases, leaving 6 bases of the junction unmatched. Germline V gene sequence: CDR1 SNHLY, CDR2 FYNNEI. The CDR3 region is CASSRLAGIQETQYF. In DNA form, the CDR3 reads TGTGCCAGCAGTCGGCTAGCGGGAATACAAGAGACCCAGTACTTC.